This TCR beta chain is from a study of CD8 T cells in ankylosing spondylitis. Germline values: CDR1 DFQATT, CDR2 SNEGSKA (reference sequence). V was cut by 3 bases and J by 7 bases, with 19 bases left in between. This CDR3 spans 15 amino acids. One entry per CDR3 protein results from TCRdb running MiXCR on the 5' RACE reads. The data show fewer than 250,000 distinct CDR3 sequences, with roughly a tenth seen just once and 21% held by the top ten. Sequencing was done on a sample of blood, either unsorted or a sorted T cell fraction (not recorded which). This TCR derives from a male donor with ankylosing spondylitis or in good health (not recorded which). The chain joins TRBV20-1 to TRBJ1-5; D possibly corresponds to TRBD1 (5 bases). DNA of the CDR3: TGCAGTGCTAGTGCCCTTCCGGGGCCCTCACAGCCCCAGCATTTT. The encoded protein is CSASALPGPSQPQHF.